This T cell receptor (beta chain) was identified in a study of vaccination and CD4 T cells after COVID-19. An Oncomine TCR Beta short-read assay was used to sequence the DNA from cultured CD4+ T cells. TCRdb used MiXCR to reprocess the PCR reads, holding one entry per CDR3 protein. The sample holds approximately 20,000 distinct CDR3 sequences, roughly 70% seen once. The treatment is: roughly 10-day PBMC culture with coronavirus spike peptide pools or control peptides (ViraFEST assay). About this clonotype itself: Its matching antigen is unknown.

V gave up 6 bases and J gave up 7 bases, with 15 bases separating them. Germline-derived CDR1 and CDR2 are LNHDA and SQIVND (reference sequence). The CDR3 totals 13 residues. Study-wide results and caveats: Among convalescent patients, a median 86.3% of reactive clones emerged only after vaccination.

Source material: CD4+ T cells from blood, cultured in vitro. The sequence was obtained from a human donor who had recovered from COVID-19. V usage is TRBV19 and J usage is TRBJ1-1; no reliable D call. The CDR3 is CASRTQDPFEAFF. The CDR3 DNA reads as TGTGCCAGTAGGACCCAGGATCCCTTTGAAGCTTTCTTT.